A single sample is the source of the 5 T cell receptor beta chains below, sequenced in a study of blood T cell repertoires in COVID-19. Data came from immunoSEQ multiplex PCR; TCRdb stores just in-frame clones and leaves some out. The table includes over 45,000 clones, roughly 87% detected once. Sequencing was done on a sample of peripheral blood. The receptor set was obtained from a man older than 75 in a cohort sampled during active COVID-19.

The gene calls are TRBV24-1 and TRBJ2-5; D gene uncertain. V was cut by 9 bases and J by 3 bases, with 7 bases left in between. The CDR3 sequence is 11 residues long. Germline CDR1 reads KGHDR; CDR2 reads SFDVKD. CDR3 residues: CATAREETQYF. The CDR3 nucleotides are TGTGCCACCGCTCGGGAAGAGACCCAGTACTTC.

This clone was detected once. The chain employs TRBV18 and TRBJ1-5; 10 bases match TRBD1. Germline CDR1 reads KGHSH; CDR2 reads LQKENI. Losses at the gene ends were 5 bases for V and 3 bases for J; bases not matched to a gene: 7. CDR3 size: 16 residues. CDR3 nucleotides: TGTGCCAGCTCATTAGACAGGGGGCTGGACAATCAGCCCCAGCATTTT. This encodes CASSLDRGLDNQPQHF.

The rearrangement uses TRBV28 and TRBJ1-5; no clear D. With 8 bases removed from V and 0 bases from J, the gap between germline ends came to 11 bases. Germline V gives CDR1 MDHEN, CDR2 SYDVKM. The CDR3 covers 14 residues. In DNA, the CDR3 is TGTGCCAGCGGCGGGTATAATAGCAATCAGCCCCAGCATTTT. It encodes CASGGYNSNQPQHF. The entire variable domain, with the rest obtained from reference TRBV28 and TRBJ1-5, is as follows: DVKVTQSSRYLVKRTGEKVFLECVQDMDHENMFWYRQDPGLGLRLIYFSYDVKMKEKGDIPEGYSVSREKKERFSLILESASTNQTSMYLCASGGYNSNQPQHFGDGTRLSIL.

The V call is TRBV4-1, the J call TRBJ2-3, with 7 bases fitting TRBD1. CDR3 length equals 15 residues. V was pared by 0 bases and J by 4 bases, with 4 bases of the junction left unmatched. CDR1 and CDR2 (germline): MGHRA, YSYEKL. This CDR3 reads CASSQDQQGADTQYF. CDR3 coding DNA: TGCGCCAGCAGCCAAGACCAGCAGGGGGCAGATACGCAGTATTTT.

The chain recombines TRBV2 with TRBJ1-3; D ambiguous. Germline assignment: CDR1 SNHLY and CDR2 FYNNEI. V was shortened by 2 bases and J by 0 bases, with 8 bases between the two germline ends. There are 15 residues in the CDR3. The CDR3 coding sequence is TGTGCCAGCAGTGAATGGACTTTCTCTGGAAACACCATATATTTT. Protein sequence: CASSEWTFSGNTIYF.